This T cell receptor (beta chain) was documented in a study of shared clonotypes between healthy human individuals. TCRdb keeps only in-frame clones here, not all; method: immunoSEQ multiplex PCR. This sample has around 1,000,000 clones, with approximately 80% found just once. With 6 bases clipped from V and 2 bases from J, the junction kept 5 bases outside the gene matches. CDR1 and CDR2 from the germline V gene are SGHTA and FQGNSA. The CDR3 is 15 residues long. Worth noting for this clone: Its antigen is unidentified. Other DNA sequences of this sample code for an identical CDR3.

Broader study findings: Larger estimated richness was generally recorded for naive subsets relative to memory subsets. Clonotypes not shared had lower generation probabilities than those common to all four donors. The expectation was that sequencing depth would affect clonotype sharing among donors.

The chain couples TRBV7-2 to TRBJ2-7; 12 bases map to TRBD2. This sequence originates from a man aged 18 to 30 in good health. Some clones in this sample may be carry-over from other donors' samples. The specimen was memory CD4+ T cells from PBMCs. Subset of the sample: CD45RA-negative fraction. CDR3 in amino acids: CASSPLAGGPYEQYF. DNA for the CDR3: TGTGCCAGCAGTCCACTAGCGGGAGGCCCCTACGAGCAGTACTTC.